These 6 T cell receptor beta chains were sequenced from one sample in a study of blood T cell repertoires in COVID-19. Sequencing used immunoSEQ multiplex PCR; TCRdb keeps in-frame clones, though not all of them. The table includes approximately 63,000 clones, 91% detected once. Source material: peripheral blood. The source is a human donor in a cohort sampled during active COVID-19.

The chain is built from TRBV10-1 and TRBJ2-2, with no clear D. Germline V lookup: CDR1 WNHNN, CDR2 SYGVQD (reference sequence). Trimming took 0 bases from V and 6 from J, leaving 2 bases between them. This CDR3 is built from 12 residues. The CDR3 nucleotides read TGCGCCAGCAGTGAGTCCGCCGGGGAGCTGTTTTTT. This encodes CASSESAGELFF.

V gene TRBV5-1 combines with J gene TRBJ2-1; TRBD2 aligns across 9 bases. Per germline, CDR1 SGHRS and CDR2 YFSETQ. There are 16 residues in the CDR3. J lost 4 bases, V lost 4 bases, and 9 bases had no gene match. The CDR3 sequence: CASSPWGLAGYNEQFF. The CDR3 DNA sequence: TGCGCCAGCAGCCCTTGGGGACTAGCAGGATACAATGAGCAGTTCTTC. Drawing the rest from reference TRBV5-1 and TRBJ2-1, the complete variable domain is KAGVTQTPRYLIKTRGQQVTLSCSPISGHRSVSWYQQTPGQGLQFLFEYFSETQRNKGNFPGRFSGRQFSNSRSEMNVSTLELGDSALYLCASSPWGLAGYNEQFFGPGTRLTVL.

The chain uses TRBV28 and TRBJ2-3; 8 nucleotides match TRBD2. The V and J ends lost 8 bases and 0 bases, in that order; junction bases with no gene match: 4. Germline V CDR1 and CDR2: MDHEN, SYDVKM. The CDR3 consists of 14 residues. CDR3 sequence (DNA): TGTGCCAGCGGAAGCGGGGGTAGCACAGATACGCAGTATTTT. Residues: CASGSGGSTDTQYF.

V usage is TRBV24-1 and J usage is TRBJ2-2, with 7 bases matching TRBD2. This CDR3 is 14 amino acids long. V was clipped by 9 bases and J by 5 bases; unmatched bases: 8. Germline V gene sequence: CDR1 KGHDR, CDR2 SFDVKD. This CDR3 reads CATGTGGSTGELFF. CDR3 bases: TGTGCCACCGGGACGGGGGGTTCAACCGGGGAGCTGTTTTTT.

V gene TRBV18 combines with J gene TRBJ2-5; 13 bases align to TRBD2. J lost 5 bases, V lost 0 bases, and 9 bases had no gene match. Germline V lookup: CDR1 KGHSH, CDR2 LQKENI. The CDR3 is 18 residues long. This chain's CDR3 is CASSPPRTSGRRGETQYF. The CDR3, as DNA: TGTGCCAGCTCACCACCGAGGACTAGCGGGAGACGTGGGGAGACCCAGTACTTC.

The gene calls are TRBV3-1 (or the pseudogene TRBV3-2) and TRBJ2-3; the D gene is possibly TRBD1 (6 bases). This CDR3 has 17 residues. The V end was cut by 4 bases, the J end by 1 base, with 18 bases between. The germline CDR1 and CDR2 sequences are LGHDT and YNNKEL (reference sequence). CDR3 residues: CASSLVTGNGGTDTQYF. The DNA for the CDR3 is TGTGCCAGCAGCCTAGTTACAGGGAATGGGGGCACAGATACGCAGTATTTT.